Given below is one T cell receptor beta chain in context. What this receptor recognizes is not known. No base-level quality is on record; no much larger clone is a single base apart. Each donor gave one peripheral blood draw, approximately 0.11 L on average, collected into heparinised tubes. Using a panel that included CD45RO, CCR7, CD25, CD127, CD95 and CD27, naive, central memory, regulatory and stem cell-like memory CD4+ T cells were sorted on a BD FACSAria II. All sorted populations exceeded 98% purity. Right away, PBMCs were isolated by Lymphoprep density gradient centrifugation and were stained directly, with no culture step. Samples were stained and sorted in pairs, with one healthy donor and one patient per experiment, so that batch effects were minimized. Measured from the cysteine to the phenylalanine, the CDR3 is 11 residues long. Left in the record is the CDR3 DNA by itself, 33 bases read in frame from the first base. At the junction V is shortened by 2 bases and J by 15 bases, with 11 bases in between. Via the germline V gene, CDR1 is SNHLY and CDR2 FYNNEI.

The data are from a study of beta chain features in type 1 diabetes (dated by TCRdb to the late 2010s). As for the study more broadly: No differences in mean age, gender distribution, total cell number or subset yield were found between patients and healthy donors. A total of about 100 million sorted cells were examined across all samples, and RNA yield correlated strongly with the number of cells per subset. In the study, recently diagnosed type 1 diabetes patients and matched healthy donors were compared on the TCRB repertoires of their sorted circulating CD4+ T cell subsets. Naive and central memory subsets were obtained from all 30 or so donors, but regulatory and stem cell-like memory subsets were isolated from only 8 patients and roughly 8 healthy donors.

The investigation overall reported the following: HLA sub-analyses involved small numbers of individuals, so any influence of HLA type on TCRB rearrangement remained unresolved. Type 1 diabetes patients showed a moderate but significant shortening of TCRB CDR3 length in all four CD4+ subsets. Because cDNA was sequenced instead of genomic DNA, activated cells with high expression could be over-represented, although the groups did not differ in activation or CD3 levels. At VDJ recombination sites, type 1 diabetes patients had fewer insertions and more deleted nucleotides, which implies abnormalities in thymic rearrangement. Naive, central memory and regulatory TCRB repertoires appeared to be more similar among patients than among healthy donors. PCR might favor shorter templates, but patient and control samples were amplified and corrected together, so any skew would affect both groups equally.

The entire isolated RNA was reverse transcribed using the High Capacity cDNA Reverse Transcription Kit, and thus expressed TCRB transcripts were sequenced. Deep immunoSEQ sequencing was applied to naive, central memory and regulatory T cell samples, giving an average of approximately 3.8 million total reads per sample. Sorted cells were lysed in RLT buffer, and RNA was extracted using DNase-treated RNeasy Micro or Mini kits according to cell number. Each cell subset was processed on its own to prevent cross-contamination, while patient and healthy donor samples were processed together. TCRB sequences were amplified from cDNA with the immunoSEQ multiplex PCR, producing 87-bp fragments spanning the CDR3 region. Sequencing of the amplicons was done on the Illumina HiSeq platform. In the authors' own workflow: PCR bias was corrected computationally using synthetic template baselines, and reads within Hamming distance 2 were collapsed, with unmergeable singletons discarded. By aligning reads against IMGT, V, D and J genes, CDR3 length, and insertions or deletions at six rearrangement sites were assigned. Within each subset, clonotype counts were normalized to sorted cell number, after which true diversity and Gini coefficients were computed with the tcR R package. The overlap coefficient, calculated on TCRB nucleotide sequences, was used to measure repertoire sharing. In its TCRdb copy, this immuneACCESS table keeps in-frame sequences only and misses some clones. Where compared with another copy, unresolved V genes explain less than half of these, and the others have no known cause. V and J calls and clone size are copied from that table; D and trimming were computed from the DNA. This sample is represented by under 150,000 clones; nearly 50% of them were singletons. The ten largest clones add up to around 0.43% of the sample.

This receptor was identified in a man aged 18 to 35 in good health. The chain is assembled from TRBV2 and TRBJ2-1; the D gene is not confidently resolved. Sequencing input: Tregs from blood. What the cell subset or site label conveys for this sample: regulatory CD4+ T cells. The CDR3 loop reads CASSESVSGFF. The nucleotide sequence is TGTGCCAGCAGTGAAAGCGTCTCTGGGTTCTTC.